A selection of T cell receptor beta chains follows, all from one sample in a study of OX40 agonist ivuxolimab in advanced cancers. Method: immunoSEQ multiplex PCR; TCRdb's copy keeps in-frame clones and lacks some. The data contain tens of thousands of clones, about 83% of them singletons. Here the sequenced sample was CD4+ or CD8+ T cells sorted from blood, taken in a trial of the OX40 agonist ivuxolimab. The receptors shown here come from an adult with an advanced solid tumor such as melanoma, head and neck, liver or kidney cancer. The CDR3 runs from the conserved cysteine through the conserved F or W. The D gene is left open where the match is weak. Clone size, where shown, is once, few, many, or a class for clones that have expanded.

v_gene: TRBV11-2; j_gene: TRBJ1-2; abundance: .; d_gene: .; CDR3nt: TGTGCCAGCGGGGAAAACTATGGCTACACCTTC; CDR3aa: CASGENYGYTF
v_gene: TRBV30; j_gene: TRBJ2-1; abundance: few; d_gene: TRBD2; CDR3nt: TGTGCCTGGGATCGTGGCGGGGGCTCCTACAATGAGCAGTTCTTC; CDR3aa: CAWDRGGGSYNEQFF
v_gene: TRBV19; j_gene: TRBJ2-3; abundance: .; d_gene: .; CDR3nt: TGTGCCAGTAGTATACGGCAGATCACAGATACGCAGTATTTT; CDR3aa: CASSIRQITDTQYF
v_gene: TRBV5-6; j_gene: TRBJ1-2; abundance: .; d_gene: .; CDR3nt: TGTGCCAGCAGCTTGGGGGGTCGGGACTATGGCTACACCTTC; CDR3aa: CASSLGGRDYGYTF
v_gene: TRBV5-1; j_gene: TRBJ2-7; abundance: .; d_gene: .; CDR3nt: TGCGCCAGCAGCTCCACCCTATACGAGCAGTACTTC; CDR3aa: CASSSTLYEQYF
v_gene: TRBV7-6; j_gene: TRBJ1-3; abundance: .; d_gene: TRBD1; CDR3nt: TGTGCCAGCAGCCTCGGGACAGGGGAACACACCATATATTTT; CDR3aa: CASSLGTGEHTIYF
v_gene: TRBV5-6; j_gene: TRBJ1-4; abundance: .; d_gene: .; CDR3nt: TGTGCCAGCAGCTTGAAAGGGTTTGGAGCTGAAAAACTGTTTTTT; CDR3aa: CASSLKGFGAEKLFF
v_gene: TRBV10-3; j_gene: TRBJ2-1; abundance: .; d_gene: .; CDR3nt: TGTGCCATCAAAGAAGGGGGTTCGAGCTCCTACAATGAGCAGTTCTTC; CDR3aa: CAIKEGGSSSYNEQFF
v_gene: TRBV7-2; j_gene: TRBJ1-3; abundance: .; d_gene: .; CDR3nt: TGTGCCAGCAGCTTAGGGACAGTCTCTGGAAACACCATATATTTT; CDR3aa: CASSLGTVSGNTIYF
v_gene: TRBV6-6; j_gene: TRBJ1-5; abundance: .; d_gene: .; CDR3nt: TGTGCCAGCAGCCCCCTGCGGAAAAGAGGGCTAGAGCCCCAGCATTTT; CDR3aa: CASSPLRKRGLEPQHF
v_gene: TRBV7-3; j_gene: TRBJ2-7; abundance: .; d_gene: TRBD2; CDR3nt: TGTGCCAGCAGCCAAGGCGGGGGGTTTTTCTACGAGCAGTACTTC; CDR3aa: CASSQGGGFFYEQYF
v_gene: TRBV18; j_gene: TRBJ2-1; abundance: once; d_gene: .; CDR3nt: TGTGCCAGCTCACCAATCATGGACAGCTACAATGAGCAGTTCTTC; CDR3aa: CASSPIMDSYNEQFF
v_gene: TRBV5-1; j_gene: TRBJ1-6; abundance: .; d_gene: TRBD1; CDR3nt: TGCGCCAGCAGTTGGGCCGACAGGGACAATTCACCCCTCCACTTT; CDR3aa: CASSWADRDNSPLHF
v_gene: TRBV21-1; j_gene: TRBJ1-2; abundance: .; d_gene: .; CDR3nt: TGTGCCAGCAGCCCACCGGACAGGGGTCGGGGCTACACCTTC; CDR3aa: CASSPPDRGRGYTF
v_gene: TRBV28; j_gene: TRBJ2-2; abundance: .; d_gene: .; CDR3nt: TGTGCCAGCAGTTTAACAGTCCCCGGTTCCGGGGAGCTGTTTTTT; CDR3aa: CASSLTVPGSGELFF
v_gene: TRBV4-1; j_gene: TRBJ2-1; abundance: .; d_gene: .; CDR3nt: TGCGCCAGCAGCCAAGAGAGTCGGGGAGATGAGCAGTTCTTC; CDR3aa: CASSQESRGDEQFF
v_gene: TRBV25-1; j_gene: TRBJ1-2; abundance: .; d_gene: TRBD1; CDR3nt: TGTGCCAGCAGAGGATCAGGGGGTCCTGGCTACACCTTC; CDR3aa: CASRGSGGPGYTF
v_gene: TRBV11-2; j_gene: TRBJ1-5; abundance: few; d_gene: TRBD1; CDR3nt: TGTGCCAGCAGCTTAGGGACAGGGGATCAGCCCCAGCATTTT; CDR3aa: CASSLGTGDQPQHF
v_gene: TRBV5-1; j_gene: TRBJ2-7; abundance: .; d_gene: .; CDR3nt: TGCGCCAGCAGCAGCTCCGGGGACCCGAGGGAGCAGTACTTC; CDR3aa: CASSSSGDPREQYF
v_gene: TRBV30; j_gene: TRBJ1-2; abundance: .; d_gene: .; CDR3nt: TGTGCCTGGAGTGTGGATCTCATCTATGGCTACACCTTC; CDR3aa: CAWSVDLIYGYTF
v_gene: TRBV20-1; j_gene: TRBJ2-3; abundance: .; d_gene: TRBD1; CDR3nt: TGCAGTGCGGAGACAGGGCATACGCAGTATTTT; CDR3aa: CSAETGHTQYF
v_gene: TRBV30; j_gene: TRBJ2-5; abundance: once; d_gene: .; CDR3nt: TGTGCCTGGAGTGTAGCGGTGGAGACCCAGTACTTC; CDR3aa: CAWSVAVETQYF
v_gene: TRBV9; j_gene: TRBJ2-1; abundance: .; d_gene: TRBD1; CDR3nt: TGTGCCAGCAGCGTAGCTTCGGACAGGGGTGGGGTGGAGCAGTTCTTC; CDR3aa: CASSVASDRGGVEQFF
v_gene: TRBV10-3; j_gene: TRBJ1-6; abundance: .; d_gene: TRBD1; CDR3nt: TGTGCCATCAGTGTGGAGGGGGGGGACAGGGTTTCACCCCTCCACTTT; CDR3aa: CAISVEGGDRVSPLHF
v_gene: TRBV30; j_gene: TRBJ1-1; abundance: few; d_gene: .; CDR3nt: TGTGCCTGGAGCTGGAGGGTGAACACTGAAGCTTTCTTT; CDR3aa: CAWSWRVNTEAFF
v_gene: TRBV7-7; j_gene: TRBJ2-5; abundance: .; d_gene: .; CDR3nt: TGTGCTAGCAGCTTAGGAAACAAAGAGACCCAGTACTTC; CDR3aa: CASSLGNKETQYF
v_gene: TRBV5-1; j_gene: TRBJ2-5; abundance: .; d_gene: .; CDR3nt: TGCGCCAGCAGTTATGTGGTACAAGAGACCCAGTACTTC; CDR3aa: CASSYVVQETQYF
v_gene: TRBV7-3; j_gene: TRBJ2-1; abundance: .; d_gene: TRBD1; CDR3nt: TGTGCCAGCAGCCCGCTCCGGGACAGCGAGCAGTTCTTC; CDR3aa: CASSPLRDSEQFF
v_gene: TRBV11-3; j_gene: TRBJ2-3; abundance: once; d_gene: .; CDR3nt: TGTGCCAGCACCAACCCCCTAGCTAGCACAGATACGCAGTATTTT; CDR3aa: CASTNPLASTDTQYF